The T cell receptor (beta chain) under discussion was sequenced for a study of Tregs in tolerant kidney transplant recipients. Deletions cut 0 bases from V and 4 bases from J, with 10 bases between. From germline, CDR1 is GTSNPN and CDR2 SVGIG (reference sequence). The CDR3 is 14 amino acids. The assay was immunoSEQ multiplex PCR, and TCRdb's table has in-frame clones only and misses some. The sample lists tens of thousands of clones, about 90% occurring once. This chain links TRBV30 with TRBJ1-5, with D perhaps TRBD1 (5 bases). This TCR derives from a human donor in good health. Sequences were obtained from Tregs from blood. The CDR3 DNA sequence: TGTGCCTGGAGTGTTGGGGGGGGGAATCAGCCCCAGCATTTT. Translating gives CAWSVGGGNQPQHF.